Reported below is one T cell receptor (beta chain). PCR involved 60 Vbeta and 13 Jbeta primers. Measured with immunoSEQ multiplex PCR; TCRdb has only the in-frame clones, and not every one. The sample shows about 110,000 clones, 70% to 80% of them seen only once. This cohort consisted of healthy bone marrow donors. The source of the sample is a study of cytomegalovirus exposure and HLA in healthy donors. CDR3 length: 14 residues. Trimming removed 4 bases from V and 5 bases from J, with 15 bases in between. The germline gives CDR1 SGHRS, CDR2 YFSETQ. The receptor's source is a female donor in good health and CMV-seronegative. The sample consisted of PBMCs. This chain joins TRBV5-1 and TRBJ1-2, with a weak D call TRBD1 (6 bases). The CDR3 nucleotides read TGCGCCAGCAGCAAAGGCCGGGACACTTATGGCTACACCTTC. Amino acids: CASSKGRDTYGYTF.